This passage covers 23 T cell receptor beta chains from one sample sequenced in a study of T-cell reconstitution after alpha-beta-depleted transplantation in children. The TCRbeta library incorporated unique molecular identifiers. TCRdb re-analysed the PCR reads in MiXCR, keeping a single row per CDR3 protein. The sample consists of just under 150,000 distinct CDR3 sequences, 8.8% of them appearing once. The source was PBMCs, mostly from graft donor cells, collected 180 days after TCRalphabeta/CD19-depleted stem cell transplant. The receptor source for this set is a female patient aged 2-15 years who had a stem cell transplant for congenital amegakaryocytic thrombocytopenia, so the T cells may come from the graft donor.

The chain uses TRBV18 and TRBJ2-6; no firm D call. V shed 6 bases and J shed 14 bases, with 14 bases lying between them. Germline assignment: CDR1 KGHSH and CDR2 LQKENI. The CDR3 spans 12 residues. CDR3 region: CASSPDENLLTF. The CDR3 DNA reads as TGTGCCAGCTCCCCTGACGAGAACCTCCTGACTTTC.

This clonotype was observed many times. The chain is built from TRBV28 and TRBJ1-6; no firm D call. The V gene's germline CDR1 is MDHEN and CDR2 SYDVKM. V was clipped by 5 bases and J by 17 bases, with 31 bases between them. The CDR3 is 17 amino acids. This CDR3 is CASSHAPMTDPLGPIHF. In DNA, the CDR3 is TGTGCCAGCAGTCACGCTCCTATGACGGATCCCCTGGGCCCTATCCACTTT.

This clonotype was picked up a small number of times. The chain links TRBV20-1 to TRBJ2-7, with 9 positions matching TRBD2. The V segment lost 6 bases and the J segment 1 base; nucleotides outside the gene matches: 7. This CDR3 spans 14 amino acids. CDR1 is DFQATT and CDR2 is SNEGSKA in the germline V gene (reference sequence). CDR3: CSALTTSGSYEQYF. CDR3 DNA sequence: TGCAGTGCCCTAACGACTAGCGGTTCCTACGAGCAGTACTTC.

In its sample, this clonotype was seen many times. The chain joins TRBV7-9 to TRBJ2-5; D is possibly TRBD1 (6 bases). Germline values: CDR1 SEHNR, CDR2 FQNEAQ (reference sequence). Trimming took off 3 bases at V and 5 bases at J, with 22 bases between the two ends. This CDR3 has 17 residues. CDR3 amino acids: CASSFAARQGRSETQYF. CDR3 nucleotides: TGTGCCAGCAGCTTCGCCGCGCGGCAGGGGCGTAGTGAGACCCAGTACTTC. Full variable domain (missing parts from reference TRBV7-9 and TRBJ2-5): DTGVSQNPRHKITKRGQNVTFRCDPISEHNRLYWYRQTLGQGPEFLTYFQNEAQLEKSRLLSDRFSAERPKGSFSTLEIQRTEQGDSAMYLCASSFAARQGRSETQYFGPGTRLLVL.

This clonotype showed up many times. The rearrangement joins TRBV28 to TRBJ2-1, with a tentative D call TRBD1 (6 bases). CDR3 length: 15 residues. Germline values: CDR1 MDHEN, CDR2 SYDVKM. V was clipped by 6 bases and J by 6 bases, with 18 bases between them. In nucleotides, the CDR3 is TGTGCCAGCAGCTTGGGACAAGGCCCAACCAATGAGCAGTTCTTC. Its translation is CASSLGQGPTNEQFF.

This clonotype was counted ten times or more. The chain has TRBV14 and TRBJ2-7; no reliable D call. This CDR3 is 12 amino acids long. With 8 bases removed from V and 3 bases from J, the gap between germline ends came to 11 bases. Germline V gives CDR1 SGHDN, CDR2 FVKESK. This CDR3 reads CASGPGFYEQYF. The DNA of the CDR3 is TGTGCCAGCGGCCCAGGTTTCTACGAGCAGTACTTC.

This clonotype was recorded at least ten times. The chain joins TRBV20-1 to TRBJ2-7; 7 nucleotides align to TRBD2. Germline V gene sequence: CDR1 DFQATT, CDR2 SNEGSKA (reference sequence). This CDR3 has 17 amino acids. V shed 0 bases, J shed 0 bases, and the junction held 11 bases outside the gene matches. Here the CDR3 reads CSARDHFWRESSYEQYF. CDR3 coding DNA: TGCAGTGCTAGAGATCATTTTTGGCGGGAGAGCTCCTACGAGCAGTACTTC.

This clonotype occurred many times. The chain links TRBV19 to TRBJ2-3; D gene ambiguous. Per germline, CDR1 LNHDA and CDR2 SQIVND (reference sequence). This CDR3 is 13 amino acids long. V lost 5 bases and J lost 1, with 7 bases in between. The CDR3 protein is CASSAQGTDTQYF. CDR3 sequence (DNA): TGTGCCAGTAGTGCCCAGGGCACAGATACGCAGTATTTT.

Many counts were recorded for this clonotype. The V and J genes are TRBV5-6 and TRBJ2-5; D not certain. Germline V gene data show CDR1 as SGHDT and CDR2 as YYEEEE. The CDR3 has 13 residues. V was clipped by 0 bases and J by 5 bases, with 8 bases between them. The CDR3 DNA reads as TGTGCCAGCAGCTTGGGGAGATGGGAGACCCAGTACTTC. Translated: CASSLGRWETQYF.

Ten or more counts support this clonotype. The rearrangement links TRBV5-1 to TRBJ1-6, with 8 nucleotides matching TRBD1. Germline CDR1 SGHRS, CDR2 YFSETQ. Trimming removed 2 bases from V and 5 bases from J; junction bases left unmatched: 6. There are 16 residues in the CDR3. CDR3: CASSLGQGKNNSPLHF. DNA of the CDR3: TGCGCCAGCAGCTTAGGACAGGGAAAAAATAATTCACCCCTCCACTTT.

This clonotype has at least ten counts. This chain links TRBV7-2 with TRBJ1-2; D possibly corresponds to TRBD1 (5 bases). Germline CDR1 and CDR2: SGHTA and FQGNSA. Deletions cut 2 bases from V and 1 base from J, with 8 bases between. The length of the CDR3 is 14 residues. The CDR3 sequence is CASSLKGYNYGYTF. CDR3 nucleotide sequence: TGTGCCAGCAGCTTAAAGGGGTATAACTATGGCTACACCTTC.

Notes on this clonotype: Just one base apart from a much larger clone, this may be a read error. CDR3 bases: TGTGCCAGCAGCATCGAACTAGCGGAGCAGTTCTTC. Encoded protein: CASSIELAEQFF. The chain is built from TRBV7-9 and TRBJ2-1, with 7 bases lining up with TRBD2. The CDR3 contains 12 residues. The germline V gene encodes CDR1 SEHNR and CDR2 FQNEAQ (reference sequence). The trim removed 5 bases at V and 10 bases at J, leaving 5 bases unmatched. Together with reference TRBV7-9 and TRBJ2-1, the CDR3 gives the full variable domain: DTGVSQNPRHKITKRGQNVTFRCDPISEHNRLYWYRQTLGQGPEFLTYFQNEAQLEKSRLLSDRFSAERPKGSFSTLEIQRTEQGDSAMYLCASSIELAEQFFGPGTRLTVL.

This clonotype was seen many times. The chain employs TRBV27 and TRBJ2-1; 10 bases agree with TRBD2. Per germline, CDR1 MNHEY and CDR2 SMNVEV (reference sequence). After removal of 2 bases from V and 7 bases from J, the junction contained 5 bases not matched to a gene. The CDR3 extends over 15 amino acids. CDR3 amino acids: CASSLIPSGRNEQFF. The CDR3 DNA sequence: TGTGCCAGCAGTTTAATTCCTAGCGGGAGAAATGAGCAGTTCTTC.

The sample holds many counts of this clonotype. The chain couples TRBV10-3 to TRBJ2-3; unclear D gene. The V gene lost 8 bases and the J gene lost 2 bases, with 26 bases spanning the gap. The CDR3 runs 18 residues. Germline V gene data show CDR1 as ENHRY and CDR2 as SYGVKD. CDR3 bases: TGTGCCATCCCCGCTCCCGGCGCGGAGCCCCCCCCCACAGATACGCAGTATTTT. Protein: CAIPAPGAEPPPTDTQYF.

In this sample, this clonotype turned up many times. The gene calls are TRBV4-3 and TRBJ2-3; 11 positions agree with TRBD2. The trim removed 0 bases at V and 5 bases at J, leaving 4 bases unmatched. This CDR3 is built from 16 residues. CDR1 and CDR2 (germline): LGHNA, YSLEER. As DNA, the CDR3 is TGCGCCAGCAGCCAAGAACTAGCGGGAGTGGGAGATACGCAGTATTTT. Protein product: CASSQELAGVGDTQYF.

Only a few counts were recorded for this clonotype. The chain employs TRBV7-2 and TRBJ2-3, with 9 bases that match TRBD2. The V gene end was trimmed by 6 bases and the J gene end by 2 bases; junction bases not matched to a gene: 9. Germline lookup yields CDR1 SGHTA and CDR2 FQGNSA. This CDR3 spans 16 amino acids. CDR3 amino acids: CASRLTSGLSTDTQYF. The CDR3 coding sequence is TGTGCCAGCAGGTTGACTAGCGGTTTGTCCACAGATACGCAGTATTTT.

This clonotype was counted at least ten times. The chain is built from TRBV5-6 and TRBJ1-2; 9 bases line up with TRBD1. CDR1 is SGHDT, CDR2 YYEEEE, per germline. Trimming took 6 bases from V and 7 from J; bases not matched to a gene: 10. This CDR3 comprises 14 residues. The chain's CDR3 is CASINPAQGAGYTF. In nucleotides, the CDR3 is TGTGCCAGCATCAACCCGGCACAGGGGGCTGGCTACACCTTC.

The chain links TRBV28 to TRBJ2-6; the match to TRBD1 covers 9 bases. Unmatched junction bases numbered 8, after V lost 5 bases and J lost 3 bases. Germline-derived CDR1 and CDR2 are MDHEN and SYDVKM. The CDR3 covers 17 residues. The CDR3 nucleotides are TGTGCCAGCAGTGATCGCCACAGGGGGCTTGGGGCCAACGTCCTGACTTTC. Translated, it gives CASSDRHRGLGANVLTF. The complete variable domain, with remaining parts taken from reference TRBV28 and TRBJ2-6, reads DVKVTQSSRYLVKRTGEKVFLECVQDMDHENMFWYRQDPGLGLRLIYFSYDVKMKEKGDIPEGYSVSREKKERFSLILESASTNQTSMYLCASSDRHRGLGANVLTFGAGSRLTVL.

Ten or more counts support this clonotype. The genes are TRBV24-1 and TRBJ2-2; perhaps TRBD1 as D (5 bases). V lost 3 bases, J lost 0 bases, and 10 bases lay in between. The CDR3 loop spans 16 amino acids. Germline V gene data show CDR1 as KGHDR and CDR2 as SFDVKD. The CDR3 bases are TGTGCCACCAGTGATCACAGGAGCTCGAACACCGGGGAGCTGTTTTTT. It encodes CATSDHRSSNTGELFF.

This chain connects TRBV12-3 or TRBV12-4 to TRBJ1-6; no reliable D call. The CDR3 is 15 residues long. V was pared by 3 bases and J by 4 bases, with 10 bases between. The CDR3 sequence is CASSLTGEYNSPLHF. CDR3 nucleotides: TGTGCCAGCAGTTTGACGGGAGAGTATAATTCACCCCTCCACTTT.

This clonotype has more than one count but fewer than ten. The rearrangement links TRBV7-9 to TRBJ2-1; D may be TRBD2 (6 bases). Germline V gene sequence: CDR1 SEHNR, CDR2 FQNEAQ (reference sequence). Trimming removed 5 bases at V and 3 bases at J, with 32 bases between. The CDR3 consists of 21 residues. Written as DNA, the CDR3 is TGTGCCAGCAGCCGCAAGCCCGGGACTGCCTTCGCCGGGCAAAACTACAATGAGCAGTTCTTC. It yields the protein CASSRKPGTAFAGQNYNEQFF. Full variable domain (missing parts from reference TRBV7-9 and TRBJ2-1): DTGVSQNPRHKITKRGQNVTFRCDPISEHNRLYWYRQTLGQGPEFLTYFQNEAQLEKSRLLSDRFSAERPKGSFSTLEIQRTEQGDSAMYLCASSRKPGTAFAGQNYNEQFFGPGTRLTVL.

This clonotype was counted ten times or more. The V gene is TRBV15, the J gene TRBJ1-5, with D hard to call. From germline, CDR1 is LNHNV and CDR2 YYDKDF (reference sequence). V dropped 2 bases and J dropped 0 bases, with 20 bases sitting between them. This CDR3 has 19 amino acids. This chain's CDR3 is CATSRSQSLSLYSNQPQHF. The CDR3 bases are TGTGCCACCAGCAGATCCCAGTCCCTGTCCCTTTATAGCAATCAGCCCCAGCATTTT.

In its sample, this clonotype was seen many times. V and J are TRBV5-1 and TRBJ1-6; TRBD1 matches 10 bases. Germline V gives CDR1 SGHRS, CDR2 YFSETQ. V shed 0 bases, J shed 10 bases, and the junction held 4 bases outside the gene matches. CDR3 length: 15 amino acids. The CDR3 region has the DNA TGCGCCAGCAGCTTGGGACAGGGGGCTAGATCACCCCTCCACTTT. Its protein is CASSLGQGARSPLHF. The variable domain in full, with the rest retrieved from reference TRBV5-1 and TRBJ1-6, is KAGVTQTPRYLIKTRGQQVTLSCSPISGHRSVSWYQQTPGQGLQFLFEYFSETQRNKGNFPGRFSGRQFSNSRSEMNVSTLELGDSALYLCASSLGQGARSPLHFGNGTRLTVT.